This TCR beta chain was identified in a study of TIL therapy for anti-PD-1-resistant metastatic lung cancer. Study as a whole: Tumors carried a median about 1.6 non-synonymous mutations per megabase. Findings and caveats of the study: After infusion, TIL clonotypes partly replaced peripheral T cells and declined over months.

Time point specified: pre-treatment sample, taken before nivolumab and TIL therapy. Patients were adults with stage 4 NSCLC. Sequencing used immunoSEQ v3. Sequencing depth was approximately 2 million read pairs for survey level, roughly 5-6 million for deep. Here immunoSEQ multiplex PCR was the method, and the copy in TCRdb shows in-frame clones only, minus some. This sample has roughly 17,000 clones, with less than 80% found just once. About this clone itself: Its target is not known.

This material consisted of blood, taken at baseline. This receptor was obtained from a person aged 25 to 85 with non-small cell lung cancer.

The CDR3 region is CASSHTGGIGETQYF. Written as DNA, the CDR3 is TGTGCCAGCAGCCACACGGGGGGTATTGGGGAGACCCAGTACTTC. This chain uses TRBV7-2 with TRBJ2-5; 7 nucleotides agree with TRBD2. The CDR3 runs to 15 residues. The germline V gene has CDR1 SGHTA and CDR2 FQGNSA. V gave up 5 bases and J gave up 5 bases; unmatched junction bases: 11.